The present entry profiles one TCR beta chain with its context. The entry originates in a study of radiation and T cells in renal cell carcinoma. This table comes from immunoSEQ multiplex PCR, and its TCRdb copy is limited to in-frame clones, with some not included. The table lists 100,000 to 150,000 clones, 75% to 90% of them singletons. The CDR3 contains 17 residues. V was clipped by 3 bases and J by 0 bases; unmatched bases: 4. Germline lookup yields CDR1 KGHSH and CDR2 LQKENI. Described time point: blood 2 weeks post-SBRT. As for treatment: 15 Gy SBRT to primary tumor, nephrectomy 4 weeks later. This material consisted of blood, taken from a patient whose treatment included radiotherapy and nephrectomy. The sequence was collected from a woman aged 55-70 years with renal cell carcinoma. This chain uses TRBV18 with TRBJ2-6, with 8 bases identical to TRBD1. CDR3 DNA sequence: TGTGCCAGCTCACCGACAGGGGTAAGCTCTGGGGCCAACGTCCTGACTTTC. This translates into CASSPTGVSSGANVLTF.